A selection of T cell receptor beta chains follows, all from one sample in a study of shared clonotypes between healthy human individuals. Clones were read by immunoSEQ multiplex PCR, and TCRdb kept only the in-frame ones, dropping some. Altogether millions of clones are present, roughly 94% being singletons, with the ten largest covering about 1.1%. The specimen was naive CD8+ T cells sorted from blood. The receptors originated from a young man in good health. CDR3s include the opening cysteine and the closing phenylalanine or tryptophan. A D gene is named only where the DNA matches it firmly. The size entry is marked missing in some rows and otherwise reads once, few, many or a size class.

TRBV29-1	-	TRBD2	TRBJ2-5	TGCAGCGTTGAAGACCAGACTAGCGGATTACAAGAGACCCAGTACTTC	CSVEDQTSGLQETQYF
TRBV11-2	-	-	TRBJ2-3	TGTGCCAGCAGCTTAGAGATTGCGGACACAGATACGCAGTATTTT	CASSLEIADTDTQYF
TRBV10-3	-	TRBD1	TRBJ1-1	TGTGCCATCAGTCTAAGGGGGCTTGAGTACACTGAAGCTTTCTTT	CAISLRGLEYTEAFF
TRBV6-5	-	TRBD1	TRBJ2-3	TGTGCCAGCAGTTACACGGCAGGGGGCCTCACAGATACGCAGTATTTT	CASSYTAGGLTDTQYF
TRBV5-1	once	-	TRBJ2-3	TGCGCCAGCAGCTTAGGCAGGGACAGCACAGATACGCAGTATTTT	CASSLGRDSTDTQYF
TRBV14	-	TRBD1	TRBJ2-5	TGTGCCAGCAGCCGACGCGGGACAGGGGGAGAGACCCAGTACTTC	CASSRRGTGGETQYF
TRBV10-3	once	TRBD1	TRBJ2-1	TGTGCCATCAGTACGGGACAGGCTCCCGACAATGAGCAGTTCTTC	CAISTGQAPDNEQFF
TRBV19	-	-	TRBJ1-1	TGTGCCAGTAGTATATTTGGAGGGGGCACTGAAGCTTTCTTT	CASSIFGGGTEAFF
TRBV28	-	-	TRBJ1-3	TGTGCCAGCACGCAGGACAGTGGCCGAAACACCATATATTTT	CASTQDSGRNTIYF
TRBV27	-	TRBD1	TRBJ2-7	TGTGCCAGCAGTTTAGCTCCCGGGACAGGGGTCTACGAGCAGTACTTC	CASSLAPGTGVYEQYF
TRBV7-6	-	TRBD2	TRBJ2-1	TGTGCCAGCAGCTTCTGGGGGGAGGGAGGGTACAATGAGCAGTTCTTC	CASSFWGEGGYNEQFF
TRBV20-1	-	-	TRBJ2-7	TGCAGTGCGCGTAGCTCCTACGAGCAGTACTTC	CSARSSYEQYF
TRBV2	once	-	TRBJ2-3	TGTGCCACCAGGTCAGGGTTAGATACGCAGTATTTT	CATRSGLDTQYF
TRBV28	-	-	TRBJ1-2	TGTGCCAGCAGTGTGCCGGGACTGTATGGCTACACCTTC	CASSVPGLYGYTF
TRBV13	-	-	TRBJ2-7	TGTGCCAGCAGTCACACCGAGACTAGTCCCGAGCAGTACTTC	CASSHTETSPEQYF
TRBV6-6	once	TRBD2	TRBJ2-1	TGTGCCAGCACGGGCCTAGCGGAGTCCTACAATGAGCAGTTCTTC	CASTGLAESYNEQFF
TRBV7-6	once	-	TRBJ2-4	TGTGCCAGCAGCTTAGCCCCAGAGACGGTTCAGTACTTC	CASSLAPETVQYF
TRBV28	-	TRBD1	TRBJ2-1	TGTGCCAGCAGTTTAAGTATGGGGACAGGGGCCTACAATGAGCAGTTCTTC	CASSLSMGTGAYNEQFF
TRBV4-3	-	TRBD2	TRBJ2-3	TGCGCCAGCAGCCAAATAGCGGGATCCACAGATACGCAGTATTTT	CASSQIAGSTDTQYF
TRBV2	-	TRBD2	TRBJ2-1	TGTGCCAGCGCTGGGTCTAGCGGGAACCCCTACAATGAGCAGTTCTTC	CASAGSSGNPYNEQFF
TRBV5-1	-	TRBD1	TRBJ2-3	TGCGCCAGCAGCCCGGACAGGGGCGGTACGCAGTATTTT	CASSPDRGGTQYF
TRBV2	once	TRBD1	TRBJ2-7	TGTGCCAGCAGTGTGAATGACAGGGGTGGGTCCTACGAGCAGTACTTC	CASSVNDRGGSYEQYF
TRBV7-9	-	TRBD1	TRBJ1-2	TGTGCCAGCAGCCGCGGGACAGGGCATGGCTACACCTTC	CASSRGTGHGYTF
TRBV7-2	-	-	TRBJ2-7	TGTGCCAGCAGCTTAAAACGGCCCTACGAGCAGTACTTC	CASSLKRPYEQYF
TRBV29-1	once	TRBD2	TRBJ2-1	TGCAGCGTTGAAGATCCCGCGGCTAGCGGGGTTACCTACAATGAGCAGTTCTTC	CSVEDPAASGVTYNEQFF
TRBV7-6	once	-	TRBJ1-2	TGTGCCAGCAGCCCTACCGCCGGTAGTTCTAACTATGGCTACACCTTC	CASSPTAGSSNYGYTF
TRBV27	-	TRBD2	TRBJ2-7	TGTGCCAGCCGCTCTCCCGGGACTAGCGGTACCTACGAGCAGTACTTC	CASRSPGTSGTYEQYF
TRBV19	-	TRBD1	TRBJ2-5	TGTGCCAGTAGTCCGACAGGGTACTCGGAGACCCAGTACTTC	CASSPTGYSETQYF
TRBV19	-	-	TRBJ1-4	TGTGCCAGTAGTATAGACATCGGACAACGAAGGACTAATGAAAAACTGTTTTTT	CASSIDIGQRRTNEKLFF
TRBV9	-	-	TRBJ2-1	TGTGCCAGCAGCGTAGGGCGGGGCCGTTTGCAGGAGCAGTTCTTC	CASSVGRGRLQEQFF
TRBV29-1	-	-	TRBJ1-2	TGCAGCGCCATCCCCTCCCAGGCGGAGTCTTATGGCTACACCTTC	CSAIPSQAESYGYTF
TRBV5-4	few	TRBD2	TRBJ2-7	TGTGCCAGCAGCTTGTCTGCTAGCGGGAGTTACGAGCAGTACTTC	CASSLSASGSYEQYF
TRBV5-4	-	TRBD1	TRBJ1-1	TGTGCCAGCAGCTCCGGACAGGTAGCTTTCTTT	CASSSGQVAFF
TRBV27	-	-	TRBJ1-1	TGTGCCAGCCTGGAAGGGCTGGGCGCTGAAGCTTTCTTT	CASLEGLGAEAFF
TRBV30	-	-	TRBJ2-2	TGTGCCTGGAGTGTGCAGGCCGGGGAGCTGTTTTTT	CAWSVQAGELFF
TRBV11-3	-	-	TRBJ2-3	TGTGCCAGCAGCTTCGGAAGGGATACGCAGTATTTT	CASSFGRDTQYF
TRBV7-2	once	-	TRBJ2-7	TGTGCCAGCAGCTACTACCGAAACTACGAGCAGTACTTC	CASSYYRNYEQYF
TRBV18	-	-	TRBJ2-7	TGTGCCAGCTCACCCAGTGGTGAAGGTTCCTACGAGCAGTACTTC	CASSPSGEGSYEQYF
TRBV9	-	TRBD1	TRBJ1-1	TGTGCCAGCAGCGCCAGGGGACAGGGGGGGAACACTGAAGCTTTCTTT	CASSARGQGGNTEAFF
TRBV5-4	-	-	TRBJ2-3	TGTGCCAGCAGGATCCGGGACTCGAGCACAGATACGCAGTATTTT	CASRIRDSSTDTQYF
TRBV4-1	once	-	TRBJ1-5	TGCGCCAGCAGCCAATCACAGGGCGGCCAGCCCCAGCATTTT	CASSQSQGGQPQHF
TRBV7-6	-	-	TRBJ2-1	TGTGCCAGCAGCTTAAGGGGGGGCACTTACAATGAGCAGTTCTTC	CASSLRGGTYNEQFF
TRBV4-1	once	-	TRBJ2-7	TGCGCCAGCAGCCAAGTTTCAGGGGTCTACGAGCAGTACTTC	CASSQVSGVYEQYF
TRBV6-1	-	-	TRBJ2-7	TGTGCCAGCAGTGACAGGGGCCCGGGGTACGAGCAGTACTTC	CASSDRGPGYEQYF
TRBV9	-	-	TRBJ1-1	TGTGCCAGCAGCGGAGGCAAGAACACTGAAGCTTTCTTT	CASSGGKNTEAFF